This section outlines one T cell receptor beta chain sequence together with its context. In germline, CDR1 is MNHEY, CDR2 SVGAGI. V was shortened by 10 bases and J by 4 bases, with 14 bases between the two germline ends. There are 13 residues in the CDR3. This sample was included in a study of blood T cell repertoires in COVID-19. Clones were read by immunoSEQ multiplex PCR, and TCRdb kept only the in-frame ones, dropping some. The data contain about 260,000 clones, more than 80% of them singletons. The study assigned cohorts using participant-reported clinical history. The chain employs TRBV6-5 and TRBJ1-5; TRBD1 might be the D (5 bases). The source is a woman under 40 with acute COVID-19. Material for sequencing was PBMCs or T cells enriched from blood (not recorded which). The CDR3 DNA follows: TGTGCCACCATGGGGCAGCCAAATCAGCCCCAGCATTTT. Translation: CATMGQPNQPQHF.